The sequence of this T cell receptor (beta chain) was determined in a study of T-cell memory formation after mild COVID-19. Study context: The study found TCR clusters largely donor specific.

Study conclusions and caveats: Mostly located in CM and EM were contracting CD4+ clones, with contracting CD8+ clones located in EMRA.

The 5'RACE method, run with constant-segment primers, produced TCR alpha and TCR beta cDNA libraries (carrying sample barcodes and UMIs). MiXCR was run by TCRdb on the 5' RACE reads, yielding one entry per CDR3 protein. The sample includes hundreds of thousands of distinct CDR3 sequences, roughly 17% of them seen just once. This clonotype appeared many times. Its antigen is not known. The ends were cut back, 4 bases at V and 5 bases at J, with 11 bases in the middle. Germline assignment: CDR1 SGHTA and CDR2 FQGNSA. CDR3 length: 13 amino acids. The source material was PBMCs or a T cell subset sorted from them (not recorded which). The genes are TRBV7-2 and TRBJ2-5; no reliable D call. This TCR came from an adult woman who had mild COVID-19 (a few samples of this study predate the infection). Cell type and time point are not known. In DNA form, the CDR3 reads TGTGCCAGCAGCTCGACGTGGCGGGAGACCCAGTACTTC. It encodes CASSSTWRETQYF.